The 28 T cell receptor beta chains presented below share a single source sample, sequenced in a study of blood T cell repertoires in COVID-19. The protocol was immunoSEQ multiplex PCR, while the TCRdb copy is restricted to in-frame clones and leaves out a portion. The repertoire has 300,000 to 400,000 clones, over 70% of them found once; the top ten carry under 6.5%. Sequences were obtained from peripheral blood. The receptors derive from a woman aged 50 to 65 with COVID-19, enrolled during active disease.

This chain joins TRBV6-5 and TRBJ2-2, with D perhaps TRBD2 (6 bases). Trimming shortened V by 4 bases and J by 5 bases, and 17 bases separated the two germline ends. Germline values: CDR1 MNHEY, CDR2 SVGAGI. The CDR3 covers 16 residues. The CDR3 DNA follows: TGTGCCAGCAGTTTCCGCAGGGTCGCGGGGACCGGGGAGCTGTTTTTT. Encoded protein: CASSFRRVAGTGELFF.

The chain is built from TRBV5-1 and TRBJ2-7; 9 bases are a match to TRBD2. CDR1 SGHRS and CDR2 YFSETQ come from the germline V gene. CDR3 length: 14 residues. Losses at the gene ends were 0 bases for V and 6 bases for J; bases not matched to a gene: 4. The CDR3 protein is CASSLGAGGREQYF. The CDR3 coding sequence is TGCGCCAGCAGCTTGGGGGCGGGGGGGCGCGAGCAGTACTTC.

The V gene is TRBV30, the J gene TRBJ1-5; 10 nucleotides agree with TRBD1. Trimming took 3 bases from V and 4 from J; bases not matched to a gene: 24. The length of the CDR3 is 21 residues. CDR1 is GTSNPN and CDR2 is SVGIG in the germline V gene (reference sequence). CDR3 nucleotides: TGTGCCTGGAGCGCAACCCGAGGGCGACAGGGGGCAACCCAGATGAATCAGCCCCAGCATTTT. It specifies CAWSATRGRQGATQMNQPQHF.

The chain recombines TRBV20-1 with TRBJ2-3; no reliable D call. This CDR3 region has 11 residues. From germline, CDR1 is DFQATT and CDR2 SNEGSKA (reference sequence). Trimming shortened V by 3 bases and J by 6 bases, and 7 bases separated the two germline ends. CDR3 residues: CSARGRDTQYF. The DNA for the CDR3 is TGCAGTGCTAGGGGCAGGGATACGCAGTATTTT.

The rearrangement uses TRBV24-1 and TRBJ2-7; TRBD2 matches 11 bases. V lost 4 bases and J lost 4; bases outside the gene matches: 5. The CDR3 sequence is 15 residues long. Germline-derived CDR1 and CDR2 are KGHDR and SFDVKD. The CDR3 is CATSDPRTSGYEQYF. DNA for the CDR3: TGTGCCACCAGTGACCCTAGGACTAGCGGGTACGAGCAGTACTTC.

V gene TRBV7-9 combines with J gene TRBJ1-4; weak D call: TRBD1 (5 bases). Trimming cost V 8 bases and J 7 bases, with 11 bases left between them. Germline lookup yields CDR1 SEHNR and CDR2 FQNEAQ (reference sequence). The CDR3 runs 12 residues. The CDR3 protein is CASAVGGEKLFF. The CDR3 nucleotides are TGTGCCAGCGCTGTGGGGGGTGAAAAACTGTTTTTT.

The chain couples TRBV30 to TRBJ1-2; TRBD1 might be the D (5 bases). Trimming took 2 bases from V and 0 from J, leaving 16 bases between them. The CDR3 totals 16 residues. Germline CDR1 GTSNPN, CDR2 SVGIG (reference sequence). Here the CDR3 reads CAWSYQSWGANYGYTF. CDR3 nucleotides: TGTGCCTGGAGTTACCAATCGTGGGGGGCTAACTATGGCTACACCTTC.

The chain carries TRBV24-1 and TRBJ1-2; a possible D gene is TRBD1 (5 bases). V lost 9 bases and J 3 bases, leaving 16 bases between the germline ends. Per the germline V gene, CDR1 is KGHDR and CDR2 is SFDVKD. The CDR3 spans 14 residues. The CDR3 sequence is CATFWQGSDYGYTF. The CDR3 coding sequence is TGTGCCACCTTTTGGCAGGGATCGGACTATGGCTACACCTTC.

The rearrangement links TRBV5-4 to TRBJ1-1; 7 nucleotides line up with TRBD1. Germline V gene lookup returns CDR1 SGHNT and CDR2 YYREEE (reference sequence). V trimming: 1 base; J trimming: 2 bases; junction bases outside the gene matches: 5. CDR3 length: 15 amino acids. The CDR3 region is CASSLPGQRNTEAFF. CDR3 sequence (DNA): TGTGCCAGCAGCTTGCCGGGACAGAGAAACACTGAAGCTTTCTTT.

The CDR3 bases are TGCGCCAGCAGCGCGGGAGGGTATGGAGATACGCAGTATTTT. Translated, it gives CASSAGGYGDTQYF. The V call is TRBV5-1, the J call TRBJ2-3, with 9 bases fitting TRBD2. Germline trimming cut 4 bases from V and 5 bases from J; bases unmatched to any gene: 5. The CDR3 runs to 14 residues. Germline CDR1 is SGHRS and CDR2 is YFSETQ.

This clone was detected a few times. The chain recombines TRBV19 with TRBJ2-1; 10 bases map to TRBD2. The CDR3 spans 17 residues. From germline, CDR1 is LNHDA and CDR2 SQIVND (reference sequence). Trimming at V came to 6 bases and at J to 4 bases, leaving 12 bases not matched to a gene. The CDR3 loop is CASRLAGISSGYNEQFF. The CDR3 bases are TGTGCCAGTAGACTAGCGGGAATCTCATCGGGATACAATGAGCAGTTCTTC.

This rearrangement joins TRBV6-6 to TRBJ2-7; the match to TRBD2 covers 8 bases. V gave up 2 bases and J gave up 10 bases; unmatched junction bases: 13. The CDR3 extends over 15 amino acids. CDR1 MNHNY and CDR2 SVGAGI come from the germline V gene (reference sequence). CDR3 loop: CASSYGGGTSFLQYF. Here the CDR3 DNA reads TGTGCCAGCAGTTACGGGGGCGGGACTAGTTTCCTCCAGTACTTC.

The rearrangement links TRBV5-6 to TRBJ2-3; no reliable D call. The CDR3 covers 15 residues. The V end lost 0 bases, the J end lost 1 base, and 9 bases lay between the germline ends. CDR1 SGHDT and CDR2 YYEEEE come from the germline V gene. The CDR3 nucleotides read TGTGCCAGCAGCTTGGATTATCCGGGCACAGATACGCAGTATTTT. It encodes CASSLDYPGTDTQYF.

The CDR3 protein is CASSWGGRTDTQYF. In DNA form, the CDR3 reads TGTGCCAGCAGTTGGGGGGGCCGCACAGATACGCAGTATTTT. V gene TRBV28 combines with J gene TRBJ2-3; a possible D gene is TRBD2 (7 bases). V lost 4 bases and J 1 base, leaving 9 bases between the germline ends. Germline CDR1 MDHEN, CDR2 SYDVKM. The CDR3 consists of 14 residues.

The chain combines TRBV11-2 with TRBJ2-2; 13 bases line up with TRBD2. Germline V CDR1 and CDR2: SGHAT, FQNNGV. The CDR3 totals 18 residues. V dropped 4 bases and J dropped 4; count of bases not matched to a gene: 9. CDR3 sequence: CASSSAWGTSGTTGELFF. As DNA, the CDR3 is TGTGCCAGCAGCTCAGCTTGGGGGACTAGCGGGACCACCGGGGAGCTGTTTTTT. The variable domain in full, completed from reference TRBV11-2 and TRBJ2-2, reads EAGVAQSPRYKIIEKRQSVAFWCNPISGHATLYWYQQILGQGPKLLIQFQNNGVVDDSQLPKDRFSAERLKGVDSTLKIQPAKLEDSAVYLCASSSAWGTSGTTGELFFGEGSRLTVL.

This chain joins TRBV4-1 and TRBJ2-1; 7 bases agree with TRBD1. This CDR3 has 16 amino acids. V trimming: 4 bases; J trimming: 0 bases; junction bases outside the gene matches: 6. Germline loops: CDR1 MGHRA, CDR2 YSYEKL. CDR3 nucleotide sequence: TGCGCCAGCAGCCCGCGGACAGGAGGCTCCTACAATGAGCAGTTCTTC. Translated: CASSPRTGGSYNEQFF.

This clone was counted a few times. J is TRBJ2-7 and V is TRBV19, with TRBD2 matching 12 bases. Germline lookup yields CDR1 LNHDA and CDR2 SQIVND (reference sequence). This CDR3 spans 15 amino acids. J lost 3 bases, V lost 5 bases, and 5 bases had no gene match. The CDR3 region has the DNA TGTGCCAGTAGTGGTAGGACTAGCGGGAACTACGAGCAGTACTTC. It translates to CASSGRTSGNYEQYF. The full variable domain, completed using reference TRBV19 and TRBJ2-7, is DGGITQSPKYLFRKEGQNVTLSCEQNLNHDAMYWYRQDPGQGLRLIYYSQIVNDFQKGDIAEGYSVSREKKESFPLTVTSAQKNPTAFYLCASSGRTSGNYEQYFGPGTRLTVT.

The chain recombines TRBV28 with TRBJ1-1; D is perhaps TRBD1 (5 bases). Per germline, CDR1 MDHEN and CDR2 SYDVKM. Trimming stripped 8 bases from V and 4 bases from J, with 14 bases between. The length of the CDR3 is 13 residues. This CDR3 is CASQTVDFTEAFF. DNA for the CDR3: TGTGCCAGCCAGACAGTGGATTTCACTGAAGCTTTCTTT.

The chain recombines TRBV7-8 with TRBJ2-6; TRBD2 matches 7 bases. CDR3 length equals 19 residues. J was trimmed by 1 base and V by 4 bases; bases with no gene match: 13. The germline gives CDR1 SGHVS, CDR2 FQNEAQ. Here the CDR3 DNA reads TGTGCCAGCAGCTACCTCGGGGGGAGAAGTCGATCTGGGGCCAACGTCCTGACTTTC. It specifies CASSYLGGRSRSGANVLTF.

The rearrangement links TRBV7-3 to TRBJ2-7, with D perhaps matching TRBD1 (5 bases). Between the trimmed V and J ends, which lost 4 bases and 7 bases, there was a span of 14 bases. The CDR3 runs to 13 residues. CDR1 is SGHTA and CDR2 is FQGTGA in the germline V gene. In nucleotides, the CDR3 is TGTGCCAGCAGCTCGCTAGGGGTGGGTGAGCAGTACTTC. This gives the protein CASSSLGVGEQYF. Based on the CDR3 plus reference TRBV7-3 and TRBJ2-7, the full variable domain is GAGVSQTPSNKVTEKGKYVELRCDPISGHTALYWYRQSLGQGPEFLIYFQGTGAADDSGLPNDRFFAVRPEGSVSTLKIQRTERGDSAVYLCASSSLGVGEQYFGPGTRLTVT.

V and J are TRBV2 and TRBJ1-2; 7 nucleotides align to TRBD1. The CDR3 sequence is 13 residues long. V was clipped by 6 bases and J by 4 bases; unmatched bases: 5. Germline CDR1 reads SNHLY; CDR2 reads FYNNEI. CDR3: CASSPTGTYGYTF. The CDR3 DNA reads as TGTGCCAGCAGCCCGACAGGGACCTATGGCTACACCTTC.

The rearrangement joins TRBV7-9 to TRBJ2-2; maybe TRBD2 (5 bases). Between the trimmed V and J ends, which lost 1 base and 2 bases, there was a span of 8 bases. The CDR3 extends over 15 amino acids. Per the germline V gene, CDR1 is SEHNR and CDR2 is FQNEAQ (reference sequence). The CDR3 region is CASSLVTRNTGELFF. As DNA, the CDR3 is TGTGCCAGCAGCTTAGTAACTAGAAACACCGGGGAGCTGTTTTTT.

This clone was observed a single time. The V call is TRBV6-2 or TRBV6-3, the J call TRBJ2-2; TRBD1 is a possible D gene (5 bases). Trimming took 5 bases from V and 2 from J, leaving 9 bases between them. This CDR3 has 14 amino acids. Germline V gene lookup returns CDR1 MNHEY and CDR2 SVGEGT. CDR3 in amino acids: CASSTDRNTGELFF. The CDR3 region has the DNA TGTGCCAGCAGTACCGACAGAAACACCGGGGAGCTGTTTTTT.

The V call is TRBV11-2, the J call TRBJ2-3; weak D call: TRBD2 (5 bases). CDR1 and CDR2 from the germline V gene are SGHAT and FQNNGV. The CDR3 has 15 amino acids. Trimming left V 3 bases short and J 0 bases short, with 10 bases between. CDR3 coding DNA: TGTGCCAGCAGCTTTGACTATCGGAGCACAGATACGCAGTATTTT. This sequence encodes CASSFDYRSTDTQYF.

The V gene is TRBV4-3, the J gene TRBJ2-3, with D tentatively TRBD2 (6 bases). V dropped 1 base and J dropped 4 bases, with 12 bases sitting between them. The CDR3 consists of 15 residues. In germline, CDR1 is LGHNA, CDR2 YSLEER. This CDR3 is CASSQGLVRSDTQYF. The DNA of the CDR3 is TGCGCCAGCAGCCAAGGACTAGTCCGTTCAGATACGCAGTATTTT.

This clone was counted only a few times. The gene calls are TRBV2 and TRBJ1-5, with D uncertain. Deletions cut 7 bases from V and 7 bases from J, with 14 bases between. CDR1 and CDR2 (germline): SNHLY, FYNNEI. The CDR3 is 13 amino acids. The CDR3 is CASTSEWEQPQHF. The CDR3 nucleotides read TGTGCCAGCACCTCGGAGTGGGAGCAGCCCCAGCATTTT.

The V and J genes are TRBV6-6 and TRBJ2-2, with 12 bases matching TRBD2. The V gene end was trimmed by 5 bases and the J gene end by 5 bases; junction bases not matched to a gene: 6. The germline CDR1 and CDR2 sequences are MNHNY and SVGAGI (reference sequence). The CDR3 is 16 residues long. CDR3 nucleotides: TGTGCCAGCAGTACGGGACTAGCGGGCGGGACCGGGGAGCTGTTTTTT. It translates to CASSTGLAGGTGELFF.

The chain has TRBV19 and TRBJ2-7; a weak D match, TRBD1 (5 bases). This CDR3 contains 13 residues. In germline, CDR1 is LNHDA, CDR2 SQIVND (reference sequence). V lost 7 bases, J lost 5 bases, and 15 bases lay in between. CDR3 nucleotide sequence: TGTGCCAGTAAAGCCAGGGTGGACCACGAGCAGTACTTC. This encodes CASKARVDHEQYF.